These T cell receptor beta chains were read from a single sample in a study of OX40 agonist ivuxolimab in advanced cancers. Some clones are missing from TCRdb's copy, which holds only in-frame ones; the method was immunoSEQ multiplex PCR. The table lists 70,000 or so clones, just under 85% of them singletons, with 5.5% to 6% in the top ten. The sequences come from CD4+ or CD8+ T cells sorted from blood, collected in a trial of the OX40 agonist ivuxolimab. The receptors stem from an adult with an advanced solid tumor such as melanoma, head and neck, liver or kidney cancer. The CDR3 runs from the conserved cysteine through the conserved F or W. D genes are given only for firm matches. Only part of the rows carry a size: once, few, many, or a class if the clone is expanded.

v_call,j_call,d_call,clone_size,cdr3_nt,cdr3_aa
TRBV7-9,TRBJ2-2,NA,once,TGTGCCAGCAGCTTAGGGGAGCTGTTTTTT,CASSLGELFF
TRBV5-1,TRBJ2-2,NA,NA,TGCGCCAGCAGCTTGCTGCCGGGGGCGACACGGACCGGGGAGCTGTTTTTT,CASSLLPGATRTGELFF
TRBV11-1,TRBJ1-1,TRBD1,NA,TGTGCCAGCAGCGACAGGGGGTCCACTGAAGCTTTCTTT,CASSDRGSTEAFF
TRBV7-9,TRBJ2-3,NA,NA,TGTGCCAGCAGCCCCCCCAGCGGGAGCACAGATACGCAGTATTTT,CASSPPSGSTDTQYF
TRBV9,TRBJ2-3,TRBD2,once,TGTGCCAGCAGCGTTGATCCTAGCGGAGGATCCACAGATACGCAGTATTTT,CASSVDPSGGSTDTQYF
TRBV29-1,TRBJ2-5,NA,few,TGCAGCGTTGAAGACCCGGACAGCTTGACCGAAGAGACCCAGTACTTC,CSVEDPDSLTEETQYF
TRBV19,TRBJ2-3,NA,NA,TGTGCCAGTAGTGAAACGGGGAATACGCAGTATTTT,CASSETGNTQYF
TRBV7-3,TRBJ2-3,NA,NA,TGTGCCAGCAGCCTATGGCGAACAGATACGCAGTATTTT,CASSLWRTDTQYF
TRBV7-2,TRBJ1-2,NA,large,TGTGCCAGCACCATGACCCCCAACCTCGGTGGCTACACCTTC,CASTMTPNLGGYTF
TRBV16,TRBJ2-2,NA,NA,TGTGCCAGCAGCCTTTCCGCAGGGATCGGGGAGCTGTTTTTT,CASSLSAGIGELFF
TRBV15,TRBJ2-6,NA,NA,TGTGCCACCAGCCCTAGGGGGGGCGTGGCCAACGTCCTGACTTTC,CATSPRGGVANVLTF
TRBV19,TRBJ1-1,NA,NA,TGTGCCAGTAGTATGGATACACGGAACACTGAAGCTTTCTTT,CASSMDTRNTEAFF
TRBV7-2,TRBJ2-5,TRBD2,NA,TGTGCCAGCAGCTTAGGGACTAGCGGGGGAAGCGTGGGGACCCAGTACTTC,CASSLGTSGGSVGTQYF
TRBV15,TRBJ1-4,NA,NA,TGTGCCACCAGCAGAGGAGAACAGGGACGAAATGAAAAACTGTTTTTT,CATSRGEQGRNEKLFF
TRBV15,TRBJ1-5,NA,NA,TGTGCCACCAGCCGACGGAACAGACAAAATCAGCCCCAGCATTTT,CATSRRNRQNQPQHF
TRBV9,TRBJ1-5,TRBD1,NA,TGTGCCAGCAGCCCCCCTAACATGGACAGGAAAAGATATAGCAATCAGCCCCAGCATTTT,CASSPPNMDRKRYSNQPQHF
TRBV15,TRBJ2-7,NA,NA,TGTGCCACCAGTGAGGGCAAAACCTACGAGCAGTACTTC,CATSEGKTYEQYF
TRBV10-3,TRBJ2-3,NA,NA,TGTGCCATCAGTCCCTCGACTCTGGACAAAGGCACAGATACGCAGTATTTT,CAISPSTLDKGTDTQYF
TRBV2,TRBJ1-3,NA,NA,TGTGCCAGCAGTGAAGGAAGGGTCGGAAACACCATATATTTT,CASSEGRVGNTIYF
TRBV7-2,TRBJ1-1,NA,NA,TGTGCCAGCAGCGATCACGGAGAGGGCGTCACTGAAGCTTTCTTT,CASSDHGEGVTEAFF
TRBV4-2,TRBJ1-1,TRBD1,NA,TGTGCCAGCAGCCAAGATCAAGACAGGGGAATGAACACTGAAGCTTTCTTT,CASSQDQDRGMNTEAFF
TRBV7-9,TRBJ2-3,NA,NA,TGTGCCAGCAGCTTAGGGGACGGAGGGGTGGATACGCAGTATTTT,CASSLGDGGVDTQYF
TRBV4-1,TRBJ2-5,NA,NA,TGCGCCAGCAGCCCGAGGACGGAGGCTTGGGAGACCCAGTACTTC,CASSPRTEAWETQYF
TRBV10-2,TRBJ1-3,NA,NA,TGCGCCAGCAGTAGGGCCTCCGTCTCTGGAAACACCATATATTTT,CASSRASVSGNTIYF
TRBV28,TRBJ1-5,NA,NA,TGTGCCAGCCGGCGGGGGAATCAGCCCCAGCATTTT,CASRRGNQPQHF